The 12 T cell receptor beta chains in this list originate from one sample, sequenced in a study of blood T cell repertoires in COVID-19. Assay used: immunoSEQ multiplex PCR; TCRdb lists only in-frame clones, some missing. Of about 190,000 clones listed, 88% were seen once; the top ten hold about 1.1%. Sequences were obtained from peripheral blood. The receptors originated from a man aged 25-45 years with acute or convalescent COVID-19.

The chain carries TRBV5-4 and TRBJ2-3; 8 nucleotides align to TRBD2. V was clipped by 6 bases and J by 5 bases; unmatched bases: 14. The CDR3 spans 16 residues. The germline gives CDR1 SGHNT, CDR2 YYREEE (reference sequence). The CDR3 DNA is TGTGCCAGCAACTCGGGGGGGCGAGGGAGTGAAGATACGCAGTATTTT. Its translation is CASNSGGRGSEDTQYF.

This chain connects TRBV6-6 to TRBJ2-1; D is uncertain. Trimming shortened V by 2 bases and J by 9 bases, and 11 bases separated the two germline ends. CDR1 and CDR2 (germline): MNHNY, SVGAGI (reference sequence). This CDR3 contains 13 residues. CDR3 DNA sequence: TGTGCCAGCAGTTACCGCGGTGGAAGTGAGCAGTTCTTC. Amino acids: CASSYRGGSEQFF.

The chain uses TRBV5-6 and TRBJ2-4; TRBD1 might be the D (5 bases). Germline lookup yields CDR1 SGHDT and CDR2 YYEEEE. The CDR3 spans 17 residues. Trimming left V 4 bases short and J 4 bases short, with 21 bases between. CDR3 sequence reads: CASSQGRQSKLKNIQYF. The CDR3 DNA is TGTGCCAGCAGCCAGGGAAGGCAGTCTAAACTGAAAAACATTCAGTACTTC.

The chain recombines TRBV24-1 with TRBJ1-1; 7 bases are shared with TRBD1. Germline CDR1 and CDR2: KGHDR and SFDVKD. With 1 base clipped from V and 1 base from J, the junction kept 17 bases outside the gene matches. There are 20 residues in the CDR3. The CDR3 loop is CATSDFPYEGQHKGNTEAFF. CDR3 bases: TGTGCCACCAGTGATTTCCCCTATGAGGGACAGCACAAGGGGAACACTGAAGCTTTCTTT.

The J gene is TRBJ2-1, the V gene TRBV19; 11 bases match TRBD1. CDR3 length equals 17 residues. V lost 3 bases to trimming and J lost 2 bases; unmatched junction nucleotides: 6. Germline V gene sequence: CDR1 LNHDA, CDR2 SQIVND (reference sequence). CDR3 bases: TGTGCCAGTAGTATTTATCCGGGACAGGGGGCCTACAATGAGCAGTTCTTC. It codes for CASSIYPGQGAYNEQFF.

V is TRBV12-3 or TRBV12-4 and J is TRBJ2-5, with TRBD2 identical over 8 bases. The CDR3 loop spans 13 amino acids. Trimming cost V 6 bases and J 4 bases; bases outside gene matches: 4. DNA of the CDR3: TGTGCCAGCAGGCCCGGGGGGGGAGAGACCCAGTACTTC. Encoded protein: CASRPGGGETQYF.

The rearrangement joins TRBV6-5 to TRBJ2-5; TRBD1 matches 8 bases. The CDR3 has 14 residues. V dropped 6 bases and J dropped 5; count of bases not matched to a gene: 8. Germline assignment: CDR1 MNHEY and CDR2 SVGAGI. The CDR3 spells CASRIRQGMETQYF. DNA of the CDR3: TGTGCCAGCAGGATTCGACAGGGGATGGAGACCCAGTACTTC.

On this clone: The sample has other DNA sequences that encode this CDR3 too. The chain carries TRBV5-1 and TRBJ2-1; D is possibly TRBD2 (5 bases). V lost 0 bases to trimming and J lost 1 base, with 8 bases between them. This CDR3 contains 15 residues. From germline, CDR1 is SGHRS and CDR2 YFSETQ. The CDR3 protein is CASSLDGGSYNEQFF. The CDR3 nucleotides read TGCGCCAGCAGCTTGGACGGAGGTTCCTACAATGAGCAGTTCTTC.

The genes are TRBV19 and TRBJ1-4; possibly TRBD1 for D (5 bases). The V end lost 3 bases, the J end lost 0 bases, and 8 bases lay between the germline ends. The CDR3 is 15 residues long. CDR1 is LNHDA, CDR2 SQIVND, per germline (reference sequence). The CDR3 region has the DNA TGTGCCAGTAGTATGGCGGGGGCAACTAATGAAAAACTGTTTTTT. It translates to CASSMAGATNEKLFF.

V usage is TRBV9 and J usage is TRBJ1-1; possibly TRBD1 for D (5 bases). With 0 bases removed from V and 5 bases from J, the gap between germline ends came to 14 bases. This CDR3 has 15 residues. The germline V gene has CDR1 SGDLS and CDR2 YYNGEE. The chain's CDR3 is CASSVAPSKGTEAFF. DNA for the CDR3: TGTGCCAGCAGCGTAGCACCTTCGAAGGGGACTGAAGCTTTCTTT. Looking up the rest from reference TRBV9 and TRBJ1-1 gives the full variable domain: DSGVTQTPKHLITATGQRVTLRCSPRSGDLSVYWYQQSLDQGLQFLIQYYNGEERAKGNILERFSAQQFPDLHSELNLSSLELGDSALYFCASSVAPSKGTEAFFGQGTRLTVV.

The chain links TRBV28 to TRBJ2-7; a weak D match, TRBD1 (5 bases). The CDR3 sequence is 13 residues long. Trimming removed 4 bases at V and 5 bases at J, with 12 bases between. The germline gives CDR1 MDHEN, CDR2 SYDVKM. CDR3 amino acids: CASSWSAGHEQYF. CDR3 coding DNA: TGTGCCAGCAGTTGGTCGGCAGGGCACGAGCAGTACTTC.

V usage is TRBV2 and J usage is TRBJ1-5, with TRBD1 as a possible D gene (6 bases). The germline V gene has CDR1 SNHLY and CDR2 FYNNEI. V lost 8 bases and J 6 bases, leaving 14 bases between the germline ends. CDR3 length: 13 residues. This chain's CDR3 is CASGVEGGQPQHF. Written as DNA, the CDR3 is TGTGCCAGCGGGGTCGAAGGGGGTCAGCCCCAGCATTTT.